This entry concerns a single T cell receptor beta chain. Its matching antigen is unknown. J lost 2 bases, V lost 6 bases, and 9 bases had no gene match. This CDR3 region has 16 residues. The data stem from a study of cytomegalovirus exposure and HLA in healthy donors. Study results and limitations: Indistinguishability led to the exclusion of some V segments, TRBV6-2 and TRBV6-3 included.

The PCR had 60 Vbeta and 13 Jbeta primers. Assay: immunoSEQ multiplex PCR; the TCRdb copy retains only in-frame clones and omits some. The top ten clones hold just under 1% of a sample with around 150,000 clones, roughly 79% of them seen once. What was sequenced was PBMCs. The receptor was isolated from a woman in her 50s in good health and CMV-seropositive. The chain uses TRBV23-1 and TRBJ2-7, with 11 nucleotides matching TRBD2. TRBV23-1 counts as an open reading frame of uncertain function. Here the CDR3 DNA reads TGCGCCAGCAGCCTTGAAGCTAGCGGGAGGACCTACGAGCAGTACTTC. It is translated as CASSLEASGRTYEQYF.